This TCR beta chain was observed in a study of cytomegalovirus exposure and HLA in healthy donors. Points from the study as a whole: DRB1 showed the most TCR associations and HLA-C the fewest in a later analysis, as rates varied by HLA locus.

Remarks on this clone: The target antigen is unknown.

The V gene's germline CDR1 is SGHRS and CDR2 YFSETQ. The junction had 10 bases not matched to a gene; V was cut back by 0 bases and J by 7 bases. The CDR3 has 16 amino acids. In the PCR, 60 Vbeta and 13 Jbeta primers were used. Sequencing used immunoSEQ multiplex PCR; TCRdb keeps in-frame clones, though not all of them. The sample shows 100,000 to 120,000 clones, around 74% of them seen only once. Input material: PBMCs. V is TRBV5-1 and J is TRBJ2-1; TRBD2 agrees at 7 bases. The TCR originated in a man aged 35 to 55 in good health and CMV-seronegative. The DNA of the CDR3 is TGCGCCAGCAGCTTGGTTGTGGGAGGGCCAACAAATGAGCAGTTCTTC. The encoded protein is CASSLVVGGPTNEQFF.